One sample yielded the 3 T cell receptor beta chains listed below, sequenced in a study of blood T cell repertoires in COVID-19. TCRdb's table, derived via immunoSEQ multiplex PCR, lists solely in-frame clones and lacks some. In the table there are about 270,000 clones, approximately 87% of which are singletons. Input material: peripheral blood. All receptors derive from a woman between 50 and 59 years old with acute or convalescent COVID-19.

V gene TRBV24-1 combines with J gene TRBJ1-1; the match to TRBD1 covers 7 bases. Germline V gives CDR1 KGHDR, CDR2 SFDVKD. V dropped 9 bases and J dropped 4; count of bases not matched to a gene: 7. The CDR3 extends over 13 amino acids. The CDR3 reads CATSNPGGTEAFF. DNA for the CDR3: TGTGCCACCTCCAACCCAGGGGGCACTGAAGCTTTCTTT.

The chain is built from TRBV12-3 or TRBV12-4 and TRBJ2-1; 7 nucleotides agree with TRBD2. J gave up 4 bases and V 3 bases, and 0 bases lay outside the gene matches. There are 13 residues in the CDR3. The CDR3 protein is CASSFGGYNEQFF. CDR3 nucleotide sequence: TGTGCCAGCAGTTTCGGGGGGTACAATGAGCAGTTCTTC.

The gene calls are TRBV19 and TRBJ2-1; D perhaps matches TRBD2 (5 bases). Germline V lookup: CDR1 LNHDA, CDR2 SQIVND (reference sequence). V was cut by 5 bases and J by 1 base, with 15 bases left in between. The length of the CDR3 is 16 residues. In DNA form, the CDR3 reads TGTGCCAGTAGTGATTTGAGGGCCGGGTCCTACAATGAGCAGTTCTTC. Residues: CASSDLRAGSYNEQFF.